A single sample gave rise to the 30 T cell receptor beta chains below, sequenced in a study of metastatic and nonmetastatic thyroid tumors. MiXCR was used by TCRdb to re-call the PCR reads. This table has approximately 60,000 clones, less than 30% appearing once. No patient had received any treatment before thyroid surgery. The sample was blood. The receptors shown here come from a female donor with papillary thyroid cancer or a benign thyroid nodule (not recorded which). Some clones in this sample may be carry-over from other donors' samples.

The sample holds a few counts of this clone. CDR3 in amino acids: CAWSADSYSPLHF. CDR3 bases: TGTGCCTGGAGTGCGGACAGTTATTCACCCCTCCACTTT. The chain employs TRBV30 and TRBJ1-6, with D possibly TRBD1 on 6 matching bases. Germline CDR1 and CDR2: GTSNPN and SVGIG (reference sequence). Trimming stripped 1 base from V and 8 bases from J, with 9 bases between. The CDR3 contains 13 residues.

The J gene is TRBJ1-2, the V gene TRBV6-1; no clear D. The CDR3 has 15 amino acids. Looked up from germline, CDR1 is MNHNS and CDR2 is SASEGT. V was pared by 0 bases and J by 4 bases, with 12 bases between. The CDR3 bases are TGTGCCAGCAGTGAAGCGCTTCGAGGAATCTATGGCTACACCTTC. Residues: CASSEALRGIYGYTF.

This clone showed up many times. CDR3 DNA: TGTGCCAGCAGCTTGGAGGTTTTGGAGGGGGCTTATAGCAATCAGCCCCAGCATTTT. It is translated as CASSLEVLEGAYSNQPQHF. The rearrangement links TRBV5-4 to TRBJ1-5, with 7 bases fitting TRBD1. CDR1 and CDR2 from the germline V gene are SGHNT and YYREEE (reference sequence). Trimming took 0 bases from V and 0 from J; bases not matched to a gene: 12. The CDR3 loop spans 19 amino acids.

The V and J genes are TRBV12-5 and TRBJ2-1, with 10 bases fitting TRBD2. After removal of 3 bases from V and 10 bases from J, the junction contained 0 bases not matched to a gene. This CDR3 has 12 amino acids. CDR1 is LGHNT, CDR2 FRNRAP, per germline. CDR3 amino acids: CASGLLAGEQFF. The CDR3 DNA follows: TGTGCTAGTGGTTTACTAGCGGGGGAGCAGTTCTTC. Together with reference TRBV12-5 and TRBJ2-1, the CDR3 gives the full variable domain: DARVTQTPRHKVTEMGQEVTMRCQPILGHNTVFWYRQTMMQGLELLAYFRNRAPLDDSGMPKDRFSAEMPDATLATLKIQPSEPRDSAVYFCASGLLAGEQFFGPGTRLTVL.

V is TRBV6-2 or TRBV6-3 and J is TRBJ2-1; TRBD1 or TRBD2 may be the D gene (5 bases each). CDR3 size: 15 residues. Germline CDR1 and CDR2: MNHEY and SVGEGT. V was shortened by 6 bases and J by 6 bases, with 18 bases between the two germline ends. Here the CDR3 DNA reads TGTGCCAGCAGCACCGGGGACCAAACTGGCAATGAGCAGTTCTTC. Residues: CASSTGDQTGNEQFF.

V gene TRBV20-1 combines with J gene TRBJ1-2; D uncertain. V lost 3 bases and J lost 6, with 5 bases in between. Germline loops: CDR1 DFQATT, CDR2 SNEGSKA (reference sequence). This CDR3 has 10 residues. CDR3 region: CSASTDGYTF. DNA of the CDR3: TGCAGTGCTAGTACAGATGGCTACACCTTC.

In its sample, this clone ranks as medium-sized (0.01 to 0.1%). The rearrangement links TRBV28 to TRBJ1-2; D remains unclear. V dropped 5 bases and J dropped 5 bases, with 6 bases sitting between them. Germline loops: CDR1 MDHEN, CDR2 SYDVKM. The CDR3 consists of 11 residues. The CDR3 sequence: CASSNLYGYTF. The CDR3, as DNA: TGTGCCAGCAGTAACCTTTATGGCTACACCTTC.

This clone was counted only a few times. The chain recombines TRBV6-1 with TRBJ2-1; 8 nucleotides align to TRBD2. In germline, CDR1 is MNHNS, CDR2 SASEGT. The CDR3 extends over 15 amino acids. The V and J ends lost 6 bases and 4 bases, in that order; junction bases with no gene match: 8. The CDR3 sequence: CASSPQSGSYNEQFF. In DNA, the CDR3 is TGTGCCAGCAGCCCCCAGAGCGGGAGTTACAATGAGCAGTTCTTC.

This rearrangement joins TRBV7-9 to TRBJ1-1; a possible D gene is TRBD1 (5 bases). The CDR3 runs to 15 residues. Germline-derived CDR1 and CDR2 are SEHNR and FQNEAQ (reference sequence). Trimming left V 0 bases short and J 1 base short, with 9 bases between. The CDR3 loop reads CASSLATAANTEAFF. DNA for the CDR3: TGTGCCAGCAGCTTAGCGACAGCGGCGAACACTGAAGCTTTCTTT.

The chain links TRBV7-2 to TRBJ2-7; D call uncertain. CDR1 SGHTA and CDR2 FQGNSA come from the germline V gene. The V end was cut by 0 bases, the J end by 6 bases, with 9 bases between. The CDR3 has 13 amino acids. Written as DNA, the CDR3 is TGTGCCAGCAGCTTAGCGTTCGGGCGCGAGCAGTACTTC. Its protein is CASSLAFGREQYF. Full variable domain (remainder filled in from reference TRBV7-2 and TRBJ2-7): GAGVSQSPSNKVTEKGKDVELRCDPISGHTALYWYRQSLGQGLEFLIYFQGNSAPDKSGLPSDRFSAERTGGSVSTLTIQRTQQEDSAVYLCASSLAFGREQYFGPGTRLTVT.

In its sample, this clone is large. This sequence joins TRBV6-1 and TRBJ2-1; D remains unclear. CDR3 size: 15 residues. Between the trimmed V and J ends, which lost 1 base and 0 bases, there was a span of 7 bases. The germline V gene has CDR1 MNHNS and CDR2 SASEGT. The CDR3 sequence is CASSEGSASYNEQFF. CDR3 in DNA: TGTGCCAGCAGTGAAGGAAGCGCCTCCTACAATGAGCAGTTCTTC.

The V call is TRBV9, the J call TRBJ1-2; TRBD1 is a possible D gene (6 bases). The CDR3 consists of 14 residues. In germline, CDR1 is SGDLS, CDR2 YYNGEE. Trimming took off 0 bases at V and 4 bases at J, with 10 bases between the two ends. This chain's CDR3 is CASSVGTGLYGYTF. As DNA, the CDR3 is TGTGCCAGCAGCGTAGGTACAGGGCTCTATGGCTACACCTTC.

This clone showed up just a few times. This chain uses TRBV7-9 with TRBJ2-5; TRBD1 matches 7 bases. V was clipped by 6 bases and J by 5 bases; unmatched bases: 12. CDR1 is SEHNR, CDR2 FQNEAQ, per germline (reference sequence). This CDR3 region has 15 residues. The CDR3 spells CASRTGQWAGETQYF. The CDR3 DNA reads TGTGCCAGCAGAACGGGACAGTGGGCAGGGGAGACCCAGTACTTC.

The chain couples TRBV6-4 to TRBJ2-7; TRBD2 aligns across 11 bases. Germline assignment: CDR1 MRHNA and CDR2 SNTAGT. The CDR3 length is 18 residues. V shed 6 bases and J 5 bases; nucleotides not matched to a gene: 18. CDR3 in amino acids: CASRADKDTSGRVNEQYF. The CDR3 nucleotides read TGTGCCAGCAGAGCCGACAAAGATACTAGCGGGAGAGTGAACGAGCAGTACTTC.

Turning to this clone: The junction and the germline gene differ at one end; a read error may be behind it. V and J are TRBV11-3 and TRBJ2-1; the D is unclear. CDR3 length: 11 residues. Germline CDR1 and CDR2: SGHNT and YENEEA. The CDR3 loop is CASSLESEQFF. CDR3 nucleotide sequence: TGTGCCAGCAGCCTAGAGAGCGAGCAGTTCTTC.

This clone showed up just a few times. The J gene is TRBJ1-2, the V gene TRBV6-1; TRBD1 matches at 8 bases. After removal of 4 bases from V and 6 bases from J, the junction contained 7 bases not matched to a gene. The CDR3 has 14 amino acids. Germline CDR1 MNHNS, CDR2 SASEGT. The DNA for the CDR3 is TGTGCCAGCAGTGGTGGACAGGGAAGCGATGGCTACACCTTC. It encodes CASSGGQGSDGYTF.

This clone was observed many times. The chain employs TRBV2 and TRBJ2-5, with 13 bases aligning to TRBD2. Looked up from germline, CDR1 is SNHLY and CDR2 is FYNNEI. V lost 6 bases and J lost 5; bases outside the gene matches: 18. CDR3 length: 19 residues. The CDR3 DNA reads TGTGCCAGCAGGGTCGGACTAGCGGGAGTTCCAGCCGCTGGGGAGACCCAGTACTTC. This translates into CASRVGLAGVPAAGETQYF. Combining the CDR3 with reference TRBV2 and TRBJ2-5 gives the whole variable domain EPEVTQTPSHQVTQMGQEVILRCVPISNHLYFYWYRQILGQKVEFLVSFYNNEISEKSEIFDDQFSVERPDGSNFTLKIRSTKLEDSAMYFCASRVGLAGVPAAGETQYFGPGTRLLVL.

This chain uses TRBV7-8 with TRBJ1-6; D remains unclear. The CDR3 is 14 amino acids. CDR1 is SGHVS and CDR2 is FQNEAQ in the germline V gene. V was shortened by 4 bases and J by 1 base, with 5 bases between the two germline ends. CDR3 protein: CASSWDSYNSPLHF. In DNA, the CDR3 is TGTGCCAGCAGCTGGGATTCCTATAATTCACCCCTCCACTTT.

A few counts support this clone. The chain uses TRBV7-6 and TRBJ2-7, with D perhaps matching TRBD2 (6 bases). Trimming cost V 5 bases and J 0 bases, with 20 bases left between them. CDR1 is SGHVS, CDR2 FNYEAQ, per germline. This CDR3 region has 17 residues. The CDR3 sequence is CASSRSTVASDSYEQYF. The DNA for the CDR3 is TGTGCCAGCAGCCGTAGCACCGTGGCTAGCGACTCCTACGAGCAGTACTTC. Variable domain in full (rest from reference TRBV7-6 and TRBJ2-7): GAGVSQSPRYKVTKRGQDVALRCDPISGHVSLYWYRQALGQGPEFLTYFNYEAQQDKSGLPNDRFSAERPEGSISTLTIQRTEQRDSAMYRCASSRSTVASDSYEQYFGPGTRLTVT.

This clone has at least ten counts. The V call is TRBV6-1, the J call TRBJ2-5; 12 bases are a match to TRBD2. V lost 7 bases and J lost 5; bases outside the gene matches: 8. Germline V gives CDR1 MNHNS, CDR2 SASEGT. The CDR3 has 15 amino acids. This chain's CDR3 is CASNLLAGGGETQYF. CDR3 bases: TGTGCCAGCAACCTACTAGCGGGAGGAGGTGAGACCCAGTACTTC.

The gene calls are TRBV6-2 or TRBV6-3 and TRBJ2-6, with no clear D. The V gene's germline CDR1 is MNHEY and CDR2 SVGEGT. Trimming took off 6 bases at V and 4 bases at J, with 13 bases between the two ends. The CDR3 totals 15 residues. This chain's CDR3 is CASSLDHGGANVLTF. CDR3 sequence (DNA): TGTGCCAGCAGCCTCGACCATGGGGGGGCCAACGTCCTGACTTTC.

This clone was seen a handful of times. The chain couples TRBV10-2 to TRBJ2-1; D perhaps matches TRBD2 (6 bases). The CDR3 spans 17 residues. Germline CDR1 and CDR2: WSHSY and SAAADI. The V end was cut by 6 bases, the J end by 4 bases, with 22 bases between. The CDR3 region is CASRNRDKGGPYNEQFF. CDR3 coding DNA: TGCGCCAGCAGGAACCGTGATAAGGGAGGCCCTTACAATGAGCAGTTCTTC.

This clone was counted between two and nine times. V and J are TRBV5-6 and TRBJ2-1; TRBD1 matches 9 bases. Germline-derived CDR1 and CDR2 are SGHDT and YYEEEE. Trimming took 2 bases from V and 2 from J; bases not matched to a gene: 2. The CDR3 totals 15 residues. The DNA of the CDR3 is TGTGCCAGCAGCTTCGGGGACAGGGCCTACAATGAGCAGTTCTTC. Encoded protein: CASSFGDRAYNEQFF.

This chain links TRBV6-1 with TRBJ2-3; D is ambiguous. The V end lost 1 base, the J end lost 5 bases, and 13 bases lay between the germline ends. Germline CDR1 and CDR2: MNHNS and SASEGT. This CDR3 spans 15 amino acids. Here the CDR3 DNA reads TGTGCCAGCAGTGAAGGGCCCTCCTTGGTAGATACGCAGTATTTT. Protein product: CASSEGPSLVDTQYF.

This clone has only a few counts. V usage is TRBV6-2 or TRBV6-3 and J usage is TRBJ2-7, with 9 bases identical to TRBD2. Germline loops: CDR1 MNHEY, CDR2 SVGEGT. The junction had 14 bases not matched to a gene; V was cut back by 2 bases and J by 6 bases. CDR3 length equals 17 residues. The chain's CDR3 is CASSYASYSGSSLEQYF. CDR3 DNA: TGTGCCAGCAGTTACGCAAGTTATAGCGGGAGCTCCCTCGAGCAGTACTTC.

This chain joins TRBV4-3 and TRBJ2-3, with TRBD2 identical over 12 bases. CDR1 is LGHNA and CDR2 is YSLEER in the germline V gene. This CDR3 has 17 amino acids. Trimming cost V 5 bases and J 5 bases; bases outside gene matches: 11. The CDR3 loop reads CASSSNLAGGVRDTQYF. The CDR3 region has the DNA TGCGCCAGCAGCTCCAACCTAGCGGGGGGGGTTAGAGATACGCAGTATTTT.

The chain combines TRBV20-1 with TRBJ2-5; TRBD2 is a possible D gene (6 bases). Germline assignment: CDR1 DFQATT and CDR2 SNEGSKA (reference sequence). The CDR3 consists of 16 residues. Here the CDR3 DNA reads TGCAGCCTTATAACCACCCGGGACTGGGGCTCGGAGACCCAGTACTTC. Translation: CSLITTRDWGSETQYF.

V is TRBV20-1 and J is TRBJ1-4; D is unclear. Trimming left V 7 bases short and J 1 base short, with 10 bases between. The germline gives CDR1 DFQATT, CDR2 SNEGSKA (reference sequence). CDR3 size: 13 residues. The CDR3 DNA follows: TGCAGTGTCCCGGACGGAACTAATGAAAAACTGTTTTTT. Amino acids: CSVPDGTNEKLFF.

The chain uses TRBV4-2 and TRBJ1-3; 8 nucleotides match TRBD1. Per germline, CDR1 LGHNA and CDR2 YNFKEQ. This CDR3 is 17 amino acids long. V lost 1 base to trimming and J lost 1 base; unmatched junction nucleotides: 6. CDR3 in amino acids: CASSQGGTGTSGNTIYF. In nucleotides, the CDR3 is TGTGCCAGCAGCCAAGGTGGGACAGGCACATCTGGAAACACCATATATTTT.

Here the CDR3 DNA reads TGTGCCAGCTATCGGGACAGGGATGGCTACACCTTC. Its protein product is CASYRDRDGYTF. The chain employs TRBV6-1 and TRBJ1-2, with 9 bases matching TRBD1. CDR1 is MNHNS and CDR2 is SASEGT in the germline V gene. The CDR3 spans 12 residues. Trimming cost V 8 bases and J 6 bases; bases outside gene matches: 4.